This T cell receptor beta chain derives from a study of human T cells and chemical hapten exposure. Study context: Upper-back patches of 0.01% DPC were read at 6 days. Notes on the study in general: There were significantly more large CDR3 similarity clusters among expanded TCRs than among controls.

This clonotype was counted a few times. No antigen is known for it. Time point of the sample: patch test 2, 6 weeks after DPC sensitization. This sample's treatment: therapeutic diphenylcyclopropenone sensitization with weekly scalp DPC. The library gave individual cDNA molecules unique molecular identifiers. One entry per CDR3 protein results from TCRdb running MiXCR on the RACE reads. The profile shows about 95,000 distinct CDR3 sequences, around 10% of them singletons. CDR3 length: 15 amino acids. Trimming removed 6 bases from V and 0 bases from J, with 12 bases in between. Germline V gives CDR1 MNHEY, CDR2 SVGAGI.

The rearrangement links TRBV6-5 to TRBJ2-1; D is tentatively TRBD1 or TRBD2 (5 bases each). The sequence was obtained from a woman aged 40 to 50 with alopecia areata. Some clones in this sample may be carry-over from other donors' samples. Specimen: whole blood, collected in connection with sensitization to the hapten diphenylcyclopropenone (DPC). The CDR3 nucleotides are TGTGCCAGCAGCCGAGCCGGGACCTCCTACAATGAGCAGTTCTTC. Translating gives CASSRAGTSYNEQFF.